A selection of T cell receptor beta chains follows, all from one sample in a study of breast tumors, draining lymph nodes, adjacent tissues. TCRdb fed the multiplex PCR reads into MiXCR, producing one record per CDR3 protein. Here the sample spans about 200,000 distinct CDR3 sequences, less than 40% being singletons. Sequencing was done on a sample of axillary lymph node tissue. These receptors were taken from a female donor with breast cancer. Some clones in this sample may be carry-over from other donors' samples. The CDR3 runs from the conserved cysteine through the conserved F or W. The D gene is left open where the match is weak. The size of a clone is reported for some rows only, either as once, few or many, or as a class for expanded clones.

cdr3_length: 13; j_call: TRBJ2-3; d_call: -; clone_size: few; v_call: TRBV6-6; cdr3_aa: CASSHLGTDTQYF; cdr3_nt: TGTGCCAGCAGTCACTTAGGGACAGATACGCAGTATTTT
cdr3_length: 16; j_call: TRBJ2-7; d_call: TRBD2; clone_size: once; v_call: TRBV7-2; cdr3_aa: CASSPSLAGGSYEQYF; cdr3_nt: TGTGCCAGCAGCCCGTCGCTAGCGGGAGGGTCCTACGAGCAGTACTTC
cdr3_length: 14; j_call: TRBJ1-5; d_call: -; clone_size: many; v_call: TRBV2; cdr3_aa: CASSDTGRNQPQHF; cdr3_nt: TGTGCCAGCAGTGACACAGGGCGCAATCAGCCCCAGCATTTT
cdr3_length: 15; j_call: TRBJ2-7; d_call: TRBD2; clone_size: -; v_call: TRBV20-1; cdr3_aa: CSAARASGLTGEQYF; cdr3_nt: TGCAGTGCTGCCCGTGCTAGCGGACTCACGGGGGAGCAGTACTTC
cdr3_length: 13; j_call: TRBJ1-5; d_call: -; clone_size: many; v_call: TRBV6-6; cdr3_aa: CASSIAGNQPQHF; cdr3_nt: TGTGCCAGCAGTATCGCAGGAAATCAGCCCCAGCATTTT
cdr3_length: 11; j_call: TRBJ2-6; d_call: TRBD2; clone_size: few; v_call: TRBV24-1; cdr3_aa: CATSDPTSGSF; cdr3_nt: TGTGCCACCAGTGACCCGACTAGCGGGAGTTTC
cdr3_length: 15; j_call: TRBJ1-1; d_call: TRBD1; clone_size: -; v_call: TRBV19; cdr3_aa: CASSPWTGGNTEAFF; cdr3_nt: TGTGCCAGTAGTCCCTGGACAGGGGGTAACACTGAAGCTTTCTTT
cdr3_length: 15; j_call: TRBJ2-1; d_call: TRBD2; clone_size: -; v_call: TRBV6-5; cdr3_aa: CASSYRGGPYNEQFF; cdr3_nt: TGTGCCAGCAGTTACCGCGGGGGGCCCTACAATGAGCAGTTCTTC
cdr3_length: 16; j_call: TRBJ1-6; d_call: -; clone_size: many; v_call: TRBV2; cdr3_aa: CASMEDSARGRAPLHF; cdr3_nt: TGTGCCAGCATGGAGGACAGCGCCAGGGGAAGGGCACCCCTCCACTTT
cdr3_length: 13; j_call: TRBJ2-5; d_call: TRBD2; clone_size: many; v_call: TRBV20-1; cdr3_aa: CSARAGRGETQYF; cdr3_nt: TGCAGTGCCAGGGCAGGGCGGGGGGAGACCCAGTACTTC
cdr3_length: 14; j_call: TRBJ2-7; d_call: TRBD1; clone_size: many; v_call: TRBV29-1; cdr3_aa: CSVGGTGTNYEQYF; cdr3_nt: TGCAGCGTGGGTGGGACAGGCACAAACTACGAGCAGTACTTC
cdr3_length: 16; j_call: TRBJ2-3; d_call: -; clone_size: many; v_call: TRBV20-1; cdr3_aa: CSARALGLTSTDTQYF; cdr3_nt: TGCAGTGCTAGGGCTTTGGGACTTACTAGCACAGATACGCAGTATTTT
cdr3_length: 15; j_call: TRBJ1-3; d_call: -; clone_size: -; v_call: TRBV6-6; cdr3_aa: CASTAGSNSGNTIYF; cdr3_nt: TGTGCCAGCACGGCAGGATCAAACTCTGGAAACACCATATATTTT
cdr3_length: 14; j_call: TRBJ1-4; d_call: TRBD1; clone_size: many; v_call: TRBV5-6; cdr3_aa: CASSQTGVVEKLFF; cdr3_nt: TGTGCCAGCAGCCAAACAGGGGTCGTCGAAAAACTGTTTTTT
cdr3_length: 13; j_call: TRBJ1-2; d_call: -; clone_size: few; v_call: TRBV6-2/TRBV6-3; cdr3_aa: CASSNPRDYGYTF; cdr3_nt: TGTGCCAGCAGCAACCCCAGGGACTATGGCTACACCTTC
cdr3_length: 14; j_call: TRBJ2-1; d_call: -; clone_size: many; v_call: TRBV20-1; cdr3_aa: CSARELALNNEQFF; cdr3_nt: TGCAGTGCTAGAGAACTAGCACTGAACAATGAGCAGTTCTTC